These T cell receptor beta chains were read from a single sample in a study of CD4+ T cells in melanoma. Profiling relied on immunoSEQ multiplex PCR, and the TCRdb table lists in-frame clones only, not all of them. The data show around 15,000 clones, over 70% seen once. The sequenced sample was cells from a culture (not recorded whether cultured in vitro). The receptors come from a human donor with melanoma. Both conserved end residues are part of each CDR3. A D gene is named only where the DNA matches it firmly. Not every row has a clone size; where given, it reads once, few, many or a size class.

cdr3_nt cdr3_aa clone_size d_call j_call v_call
TGTGCCAGCAGCTCCCTATCGCAGCGTGGCTACACCTTC CASSSLSQRGYTF - - TRBJ1-2 TRBV11-2
TGTGCCACCAGCAGCCTAGACAGGGTCGGAAATGGCTACACCTTC CATSSLDRVGNGYTF - TRBD1 TRBJ1-2 TRBV15
TGTGCCAGTAGTATGAGGGGCGATGCTGGCTACACCTTC CASSMRGDAGYTF - - TRBJ1-2 TRBV19
TGTGCCAGCAGCTCCCGATCCGACCCTTTTTCCTCTCTTTACGAGCAGTACTTC CASSSRSDPFSSLYEQYF - - TRBJ2-7 TRBV11-2
TGTGCCAGCAGCTTGTTTGGAAAAATCTATGGCTACACCTTC CASSLFGKIYGYTF few - TRBJ1-2 TRBV5-6
TGTGCCAGCAGCTTAGTCGTGGACAGGGGTCCCGAGCAGTACTTC CASSLVVDRGPEQYF - TRBD1 TRBJ2-7 TRBV7-2
TGTGCCAGCAGCAAATGGGGGGTATCCGACAGGGGGAGAAATTCTGTTCCCCTCCACTTT CASSKWGVSDRGRNSVPLHF - - TRBJ1-6 TRBV21-1
TGTGCCAGCTCACCGGGGTTAGGTGCAGGGCAGTTCTTC CASSPGLGAGQFF - - TRBJ2-1 TRBV18
TGCGCCAGCAGTGAGATCGCTACCGGGGAGCTGTTTTTT CASSEIATGELFF once - TRBJ2-2 TRBV10-1
TGCGCCAGCAGCTTGGATTTGGGCTCCTACAATGAGCAGTTCTTC CASSLDLGSYNEQFF few - TRBJ2-1 TRBV5-1
TGTGCCAGCAGCAAAGAGGAGGGCACTGAAGCTTTCTTT CASSKEEGTEAFF - - TRBJ1-1 TRBV7-9
TGTGCCAGCATGAGGGGGTATACGCAGTATTTT CASMRGYTQYF - - TRBJ2-3 TRBV2
TGTGCCAGCAGCCCCCGAGAGGGGGCCAGAAACTATGGCTACACCTTC CASSPREGARNYGYTF once TRBD1 TRBJ1-2 TRBV4-2
TGCGCCAGCAGCTTGGCGGAGGGAGGTCAGCCCCAGCATTTT CASSLAEGGQPQHF - - TRBJ1-5 TRBV5-1
TGTGCCAGCAGCTTTAGCTCAGAGAGTGGCTACACCTTC CASSFSSESGYTF - - TRBJ1-2 TRBV7-9
TGTGCCATCGGGGGAGCTCTCGCGGAGCAGTTCTTC CAIGGALAEQFF few - TRBJ2-1 TRBV10-3
TGCGCCAGCAGCTCCGGGACTAGCTTCTACGAGCAGTACTTC CASSSGTSFYEQYF - TRBD2 TRBJ2-7 TRBV5-1
TGTGCCAGCAGCTTGGTGGGAAACTATAATTCACCCCTCCACTTT CASSLVGNYNSPLHF once - TRBJ1-6 TRBV5-6
TGTGCCAGCTCACTGGGAGCGGATTCCTACGAGCAGTACTTC CASSLGADSYEQYF - - TRBJ2-7 TRBV18
TGTGCCAGCAGCTTATACAGGGGGCGAGGCTACACCTTC CASSLYRGRGYTF - TRBD1 TRBJ1-2 TRBV7-2
TGTGCAAGTCGCTTAGTAAGCGGGGACAGCAACTATGGCTACACCTTC CASRLVSGDSNYGYTF - - TRBJ1-2 TRBV12-2
TGCAGCGTCTTGAAGGGCCAGAACTATGGCTACACCTTC CSVLKGQNYGYTF few - TRBJ1-2 TRBV29-1
TGTGCCAGCAGCGCCCGCGGGGGGACGTACCAAGAGACCCAGTACTTC CASSARGGTYQETQYF - TRBD2 TRBJ2-5 TRBV11-2
TGCGCCAGCAGCGAAGACGGCGCCTATGGCTACACCTTC CASSEDGAYGYTF once - TRBJ1-2 TRBV5-1
TGTGCCAGCAGCGCCGGACAGGCCGGCGGGACTGAAGCTTTCTTT CASSAGQAGGTEAFF once TRBD1 TRBJ1-1 TRBV7-8
TGTGCCAGCCCCAAGGGGGGGAACACTGAAGCTTTCTTT CASPKGGNTEAFF once - TRBJ1-1 TRBV14
TGTGCCATCAGTGACTCCGGGGCTCAACTGTTTTTT CAISDSGAQLFF - - TRBJ1-4 TRBV10-3
TGTGCCAGCAGCTTGAGCCAGGCCTACTATGGCTACACCTTC CASSLSQAYYGYTF - - TRBJ1-2 TRBV5-4
TGTGCCAGCAGCCCGTCAGGCGGCTCCTACGAGCAGTACTTC CASSPSGGSYEQYF few - TRBJ2-7 TRBV7-3
TGTGCTAGTGCTCCCAGCAACTTCGACCTACTAGCCAAAAACATTCAGTACTTC CASAPSNFDLLAKNIQYF - - TRBJ2-4 TRBV12-5
TGCGCCAGCAGCTTGACCCGAACAGGGGGCGAGCAGTACTTC CASSLTRTGGEQYF once TRBD1 TRBJ2-7 TRBV5-1
TGCGCCAGCAGCCCGGAATTACAGGGATATGGAAACACCATATATTTT CASSPELQGYGNTIYF - - TRBJ1-3 TRBV5-1
TGTGCCAGCAGTTACGGACGGGGAGTGGGTAATCAGCCCCAGCATTTT CASSYGRGVGNQPQHF - - TRBJ1-5 TRBV6-5
TGTGCCAGCAGCAAGGGATTAGCGGGGGGGCCGAATACGCAGTATTTT CASSKGLAGGPNTQYF - TRBD2 TRBJ2-3 TRBV5-4
TGTGCCAGCAGACTACAAAAGTCCTACGAGCAGTACTTC CASRLQKSYEQYF - - TRBJ2-7 TRBV2
TGCGCCAGCAGCCAAGATGTGCCGGGACCGAGTGAGGACACTGAAGCTTTCTTT CASSQDVPGPSEDTEAFF once - TRBJ1-1 TRBV4-1
TGTGCCAGCAGCTTAATGACAGGTTTCGATTCGGATTCACCCCTCCACTTT CASSLMTGFDSDSPLHF - - TRBJ1-6 TRBV5-4
TGTGCCAGCTCACCACCCAACAGGGAAATATCCACAGATACGCAGTATTTT CASSPPNREISTDTQYF - - TRBJ2-3 TRBV18
TGTGCCAGTAAGGCGTGGGACAGTAGCAATCAGCCCCAGCATTTT CASKAWDSSNQPQHF - TRBD1 TRBJ1-5 TRBV19
TGTGCCAGCAGCTTAGAGACAGGGAACTATGGCTACACCTTC CASSLETGNYGYTF - TRBD1 TRBJ1-2 TRBV7-9
TGTGCCAGCTCACCAGATGGGCCCCAAGAGACCCAGTACTTC CASSPDGPQETQYF - - TRBJ2-5 TRBV18
TGTGCCAGCTCACCGGAAGGGAACGAGCAGTACTTC CASSPEGNEQYF - - TRBJ2-7 TRBV18